This T cell receptor (beta chain) was sequenced for a study of cytomegalovirus exposure and HLA in healthy donors. A multiplex PCR was run with 60 Vbeta primers and 13 Jbeta primers. TCRdb keeps only in-frame clones here, not all; method: immunoSEQ multiplex PCR. This sample has more than 90,000 clones, with under 80% found just once. Losses at the gene ends were 6 bases for V and 3 bases for J; bases not matched to a gene: 4. Germline loops: CDR1 ENHRY, CDR2 SYGVKD. The CDR3 loop spans 14 amino acids. This clone was seen more than once but under ten times. V and J are TRBV10-3 and TRBJ2-5; 10 bases match TRBD1. This TCR derives from a woman between 45 and 65 years old in good health and CMV-seropositive. The sample taken for sequencing was PBMCs. CDR3 protein: CAIRQTGGKETQYF. In DNA form, the CDR3 reads TGTGCCATCAGACAGACAGGGGGCAAAGAGACCCAGTACTTC.